The rows below give T cell receptor beta chains drawn from one sample of a study of tumor-infiltrating lymphocytes in primary liver carcinoma. Each CDR3 protein gets one entry after TCRdb re-called the multiplex PCR reads with MiXCR. The sample consists of roughly 100,000 distinct CDR3 sequences, 55% to 70% of them appearing once. The material sequenced was liver tumor tissue from sampling region 5. Receptors were obtained from a woman aged 55-70 years with primary liver carcinoma and hepatitis B virus infection. The CDR3 runs from the conserved cysteine through the conserved F or W. D genes are given only for firm matches. Size tells how often a clone was seen (once, few, many) or the class of an expanded clone, and some rows leave it out.

clone size,V gene,J gene,D gene,CDR3 protein,CDR3 DNA
few,TRBV29-1,TRBJ2-7,TRBD1,CSARDRDSHEQCF,TGCAGCGCCCGGGACAGGGATTCCCACGAGCAGTGCTTC
medium-sized,TRBV6-1,TRBJ2-7,-,CASGQHSYEQYF,TGTGCCAGCGGACAGCACTCCTACGAGCAGTACTTC
-,TRBV27,TRBJ2-3,-,CASRPIPLLGSDTQYF,TGTGCCAGCAGACCGATCCCTCTACTAGGGTCCGATACGCAGTATTTT
once,TRBV14,TRBJ1-1,-,CASNLGMGTDAFF,TGTGCCAGCAACCTAGGCATGGGCACTGATGCTTTCTTT
many,TRBV12-3/TRBV12-4,TRBJ2-5,-,CASSYPGSETQYF,TGTGCCAGCAGCTACCCAGGGTCCGAGACCCAGTACTTC
-,TRBV28,TRBJ2-2,-,CASGGTINTGELIF,TGTGCCAGCGGCGGGACTATCAACACAGGGGAGCTGATTTTT
many,TRBV12-3/TRBV12-4,TRBJ2-7,TRBD2,CASSPGLVGYEQYF,TGTGCCAGCAGTCCCGGACTAGTAGGATACGAGCAGTACTTC
-,TRBV7-8,TRBJ1-2,TRBD1,CASSRDRGDGYTF,TGTGCCAGCAGCAGAGACAGGGGGGATGGCTACACCTTC
once,TRBV6-6,TRBJ1-6,-,CASSSRGGNSYNSPLRF,TGTGCCAGCAGTTCCCGGGGAGGAAACTCCTATAATTCACCCCTCCGCTTT
-,TRBV11-2,TRBJ2-1,-,CASSFERGKGNELFF,TGTGCTAGCAGTTTCGAAAGGGGAAAGGGCAATGAGCTGTTCTTC
-,TRBV11-3,TRBJ2-7,TRBD1,CASSLGTGECHEQYF,TGTGCCAGCAGCTTAGGTACAGGGGAATGCCACGAGCAGTACTTC
many,TRBV5-1,TRBJ1-5,-,CASSLQGLNQPQHF,TGCGCCAGCAGCTTGCAGGGTCTCAATCAGCCCCAGCATTTT
-,TRBV15,TRBJ2-7,TRBD2,CATSGDTSGSYEQYF,TGTGCCACCAGTGGGGATACTAGCGGGAGTTACGAGCAGTACTTC
-,TRBV5-1,TRBJ2-3,-,CASSPQGFQRSDTQYF,TGCGCCAGCAGCCCGCAGGGCTTTCAAAGATCAGATACGCAGTATTTT
-,TRBV9,TRBJ2-1,TRBD2,CASSVGGGSVDNEQFF,TGTGCCAGCAGCGTAGGTGGCGGGAGTGTCGACAATGAGCAGTTCTTC